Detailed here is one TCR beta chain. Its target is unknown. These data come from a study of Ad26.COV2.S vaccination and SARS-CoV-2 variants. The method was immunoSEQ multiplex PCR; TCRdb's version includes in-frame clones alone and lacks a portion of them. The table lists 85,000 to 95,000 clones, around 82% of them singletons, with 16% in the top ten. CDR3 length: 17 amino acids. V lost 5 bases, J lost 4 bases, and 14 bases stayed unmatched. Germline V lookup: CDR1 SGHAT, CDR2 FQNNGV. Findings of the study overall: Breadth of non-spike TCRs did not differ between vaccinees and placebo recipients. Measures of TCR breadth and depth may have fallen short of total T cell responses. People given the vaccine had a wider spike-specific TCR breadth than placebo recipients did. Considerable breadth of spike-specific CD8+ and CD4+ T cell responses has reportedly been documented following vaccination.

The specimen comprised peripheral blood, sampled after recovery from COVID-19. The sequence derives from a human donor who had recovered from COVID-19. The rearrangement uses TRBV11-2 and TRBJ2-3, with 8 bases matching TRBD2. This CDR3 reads CASSPGGAGVLADTQYF. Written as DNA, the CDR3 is TGTGCCAGCAGCCCCGGGGGGGCGGGAGTACTAGCAGATACGCAGTATTTT.